The source of this TCR beta chain is a study of control samples from healthy donors and cancer patients. Looked up from germline, CDR1 is LGHDT and CDR2 is YNNKEL (reference sequence). The germline V and J ends were trimmed by 4 bases and 4 bases, with 10 bases remaining between them. The CDR3 spans 13 residues. Here immunoSEQ multiplex PCR was the method, and the copy in TCRdb shows in-frame clones only, minus some. This table has 150,000 to 200,000 clones, approximately 90% appearing once. This sequence joins TRBV3-1 (or the pseudogene TRBV3-2) and TRBJ1-2; D unresolved. The material sequenced was blood. This clonotype originated in a man aged 30 to 39 in good health. The DNA for the CDR3 is TGTGCCAGCAGCCCAAGCTTCTCCTATGGCTACACCTTC. As protein: CASSPSFSYGYTF.